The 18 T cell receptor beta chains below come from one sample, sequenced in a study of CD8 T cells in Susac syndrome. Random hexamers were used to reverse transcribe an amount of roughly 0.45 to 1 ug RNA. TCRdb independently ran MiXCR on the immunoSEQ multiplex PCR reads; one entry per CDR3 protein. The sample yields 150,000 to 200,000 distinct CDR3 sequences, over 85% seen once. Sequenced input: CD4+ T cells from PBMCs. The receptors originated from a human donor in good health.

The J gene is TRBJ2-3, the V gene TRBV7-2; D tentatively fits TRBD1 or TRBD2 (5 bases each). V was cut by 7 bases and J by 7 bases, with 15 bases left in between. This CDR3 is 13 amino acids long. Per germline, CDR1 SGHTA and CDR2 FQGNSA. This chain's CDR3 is CASNTGPGNTQYF. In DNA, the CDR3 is TGTGCCAGCAACACGGGGCCGGGGAATACGCAGTATTTT.

The CDR3 DNA reads as TGTGCCAGCAGGGTGGACAGGACCTACAATGAGCAGTTCTTC. Its translation is CASRVDRTYNEQFF. This rearrangement joins TRBV2 to TRBJ2-1, with 7 bases identical to TRBD1. CDR1 is SNHLY and CDR2 is FYNNEI in the germline V gene. The CDR3 is made up of 14 amino acids. Trimming cost V 6 bases and J 2 bases; bases outside gene matches: 4.

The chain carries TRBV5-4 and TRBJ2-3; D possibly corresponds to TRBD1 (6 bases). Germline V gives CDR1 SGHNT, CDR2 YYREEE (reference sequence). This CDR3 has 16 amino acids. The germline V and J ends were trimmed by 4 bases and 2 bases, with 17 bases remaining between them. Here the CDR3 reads CASSRPQQGTTDTQYF. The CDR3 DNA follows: TGTGCCAGCAGCCGCCCCCAACAGGGAACCACAGATACGCAGTATTTT.

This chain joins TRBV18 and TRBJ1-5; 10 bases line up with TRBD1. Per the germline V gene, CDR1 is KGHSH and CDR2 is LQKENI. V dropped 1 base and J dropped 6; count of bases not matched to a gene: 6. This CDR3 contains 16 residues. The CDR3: CASSPLPGQGSQPQHF. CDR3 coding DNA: TGTGCCAGCTCACCACTACCGGGACAGGGGAGTCAGCCCCAGCATTTT.

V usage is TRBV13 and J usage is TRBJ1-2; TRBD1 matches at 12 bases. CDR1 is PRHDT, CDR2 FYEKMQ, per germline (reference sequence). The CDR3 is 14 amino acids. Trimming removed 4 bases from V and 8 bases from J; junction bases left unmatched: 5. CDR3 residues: CASSSGQGAEGYTF. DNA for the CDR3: TGTGCCAGCAGCTCGGGACAGGGGGCGGAAGGCTACACCTTC.

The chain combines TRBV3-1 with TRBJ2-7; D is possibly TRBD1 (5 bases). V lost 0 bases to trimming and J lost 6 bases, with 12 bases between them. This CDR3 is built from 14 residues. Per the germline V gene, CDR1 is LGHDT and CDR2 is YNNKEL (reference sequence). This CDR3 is CASSQEAGLGEQYF. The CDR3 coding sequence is TGTGCCAGCAGCCAAGAAGCAGGGTTGGGCGAGCAGTACTTC.

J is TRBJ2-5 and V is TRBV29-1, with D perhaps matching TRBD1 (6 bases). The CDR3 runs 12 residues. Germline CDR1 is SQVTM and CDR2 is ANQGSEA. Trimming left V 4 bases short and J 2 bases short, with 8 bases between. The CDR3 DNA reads TGCAGCGTTGCGGACAGTCAAGAGACCCAGTACTTC. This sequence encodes CSVADSQETQYF.

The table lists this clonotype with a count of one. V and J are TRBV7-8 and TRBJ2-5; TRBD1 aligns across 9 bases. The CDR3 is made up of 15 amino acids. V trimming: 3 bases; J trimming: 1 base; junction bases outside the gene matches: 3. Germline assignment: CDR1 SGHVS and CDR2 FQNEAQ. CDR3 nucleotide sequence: TGTGCCAGCAGCTTTTGGACAGGGGCCCAAGAGACCCAGTACTTC. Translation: CASSFWTGAQETQYF.

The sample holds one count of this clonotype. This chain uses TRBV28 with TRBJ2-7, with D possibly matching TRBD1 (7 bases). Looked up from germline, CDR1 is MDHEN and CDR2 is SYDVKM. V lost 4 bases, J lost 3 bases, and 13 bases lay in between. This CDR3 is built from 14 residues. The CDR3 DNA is TGTGCCAGCAGTTCGGCAGGGGGAGGCTACGAGCAGTACGTC. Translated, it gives CASSSAGGGYEQYV.

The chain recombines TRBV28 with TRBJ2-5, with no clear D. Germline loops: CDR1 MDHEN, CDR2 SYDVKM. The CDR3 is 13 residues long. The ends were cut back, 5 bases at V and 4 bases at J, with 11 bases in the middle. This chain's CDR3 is CASSPRFAETQYF. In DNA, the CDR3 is TGTGCCAGCAGTCCCCGATTCGCAGAGACCCAGTACTTC. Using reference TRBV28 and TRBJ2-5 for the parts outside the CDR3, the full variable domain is DVKVTQSSRYLVKRTGEKVFLECVQDMDHENMFWYRQDPGLGLRLIYFSYDVKMKEKGDIPEGYSVSREKKERFSLILESASTNQTSMYLCASSPRFAETQYFGPGTRLLVL.

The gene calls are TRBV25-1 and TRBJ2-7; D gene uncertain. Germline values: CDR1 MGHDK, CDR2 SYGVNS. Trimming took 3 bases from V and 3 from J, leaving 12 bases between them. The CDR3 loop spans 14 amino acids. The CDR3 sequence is CASSDTAGNYEQYF. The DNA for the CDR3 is TGTGCCAGCAGTGATACGGCAGGAAACTACGAGCAGTACTTC.

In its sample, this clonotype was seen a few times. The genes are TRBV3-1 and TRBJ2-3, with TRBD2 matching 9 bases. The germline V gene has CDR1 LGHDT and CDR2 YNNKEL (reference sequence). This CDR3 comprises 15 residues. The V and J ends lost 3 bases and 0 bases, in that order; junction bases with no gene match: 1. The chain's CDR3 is CASSQRGGSTDTQYF. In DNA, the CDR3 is TGTGCCAGCAGCCAGCGGGGGGGGAGCACAGATACGCAGTATTTT.

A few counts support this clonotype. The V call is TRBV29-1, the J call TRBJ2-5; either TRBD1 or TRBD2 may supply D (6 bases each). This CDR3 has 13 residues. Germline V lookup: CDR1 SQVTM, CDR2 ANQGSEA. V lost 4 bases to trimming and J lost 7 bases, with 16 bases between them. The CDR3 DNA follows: TGCAGCGTTGGCTCGGGGGCCACGGGGACCCAGTACTTC. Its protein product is CSVGSGATGTQYF. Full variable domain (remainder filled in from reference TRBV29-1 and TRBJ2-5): SAVISQKPSRDICQRGTSLTIQCQVDSQVTMMFWYRQQPGQSLTLIATANQGSEATYESGFVIDKFPISRPNLTFSTLTVSNMSPEDSSIYLCSVGSGATGTQYFGPGTRLLVL.

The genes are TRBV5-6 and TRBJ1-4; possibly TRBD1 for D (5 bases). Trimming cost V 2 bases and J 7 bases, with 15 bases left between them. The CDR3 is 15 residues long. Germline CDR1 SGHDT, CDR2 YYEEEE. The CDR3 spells CASSFLLGGGEKLFF. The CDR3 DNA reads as TGTGCCAGCAGCTTCCTGCTCGGGGGAGGTGAAAAACTGTTTTTT.

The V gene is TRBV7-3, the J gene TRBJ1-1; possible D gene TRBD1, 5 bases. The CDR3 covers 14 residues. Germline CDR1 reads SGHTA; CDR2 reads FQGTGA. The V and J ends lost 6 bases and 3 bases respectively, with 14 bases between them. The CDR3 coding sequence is TGTGCCAGCAGTATGCAGGGCGGATACACTGAAGCTTTCTTT. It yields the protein CASSMQGGYTEAFF.

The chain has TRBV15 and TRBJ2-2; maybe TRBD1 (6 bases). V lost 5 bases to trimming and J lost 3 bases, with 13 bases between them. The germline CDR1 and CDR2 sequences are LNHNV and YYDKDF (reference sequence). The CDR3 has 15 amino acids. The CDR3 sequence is CATSSAAGDTGELFF. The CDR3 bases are TGTGCCACCAGCTCGGCGGCAGGGGACACCGGGGAGCTGTTTTTT.

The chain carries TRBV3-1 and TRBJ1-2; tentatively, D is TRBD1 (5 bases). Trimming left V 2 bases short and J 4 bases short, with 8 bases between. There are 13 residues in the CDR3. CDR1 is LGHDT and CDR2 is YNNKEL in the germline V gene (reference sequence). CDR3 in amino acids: CASSQTGSYGYTF. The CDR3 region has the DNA TGTGCCAGCAGCCAAACAGGAAGCTATGGCTACACCTTC.

CDR3 coding DNA: TGTGCCTGGAGTGGGGTAGCGGGGTCATACGAGCAGTACTTC. Translating gives CAWSGVAGSYEQYF. J is TRBJ2-7 and V is TRBV30, with TRBD2 matching over 8 bases. The CDR3 has 14 amino acids. Germline CDR1 GTSNPN, CDR2 SVGIG (reference sequence). After removal of 1 base from V and 4 bases from J, the junction contained 6 bases not matched to a gene.